This TCR beta chain stems from a study of blood T cell repertoires in COVID-19. Across the whole study: Whether acute or convalescent, the COVID-19 samples came from the United States, Italy and Spain.

In the authors' methods: Nucleated cell counts were estimated from reference gene primer amplification. This table comes from immunoSEQ multiplex PCR, and its TCRdb copy is limited to in-frame clones, with some not included. V, J and clone size are those of that table, while D and trimming were read from the DNA. Of more than 90,000 clones listed, around 85% are singletons. This clone appeared a single time. CDR3 length: 14 residues. CDR1 and CDR2 (germline): SEHNR, FQNEAQ (reference sequence). V was cut by 2 bases and J by 10 bases, with 12 bases left in between. The receptor comes from a man between 50 and 59 years old with acute or convalescent COVID-19. The rearrangement uses TRBV7-9 and TRBJ1-6; D may be TRBD1 (5 bases). Sequencing was performed on peripheral blood. CDR3 sequence (DNA): TGTGCCAGCAGCTTATCTGGGGGGGAGTCACCCCTCCACTTT. It encodes CASSLSGGESPLHF.